The 20 T cell receptor beta chains listed next were all sequenced from one sample in a study of shared clonotypes between healthy human individuals. Libraries were prepared by immunoSEQ multiplex PCR; TCRdb keeps only in-frame clonotypes and omits some of them. The sample holds about half a million clones, roughly three quarters seen once. The sequenced sample was PBMCs. Source of these receptors: a woman aged 40 to 50 in good health. Some clones in this sample may be carry-over from other donors' samples.

The chain combines TRBV27 with TRBJ2-7, with a possible D match to TRBD1 (5 bases). This CDR3 is 13 amino acids long. V lost 5 bases and J lost 3, with 11 bases in between. Looked up from germline, CDR1 is MNHEY and CDR2 is SMNVEV (reference sequence). CDR3 sequence (DNA): TGTGCCAGCAGTAAGACAGTATACTACGAGCAGTACTTC. It specifies CASSKTVYYEQYF.

This chain connects TRBV7-9 to TRBJ2-5; 7 bases are a match to TRBD1. TRBJ2-7 matches the DNA end more closely, so the J call is doubtful. CDR3 size: 15 residues. Germline V CDR1 and CDR2: SEHNR, FQNEAQ (reference sequence). CDR3 loop: CASSLARQGPYEQYF. The CDR3 nucleotides read TGTGCCAGCAGCTTAGCCCGACAGGGCCCCTACGAGCAGTACTTC.

In its sample, this clone was seen once. The rearrangement links TRBV2 to TRBJ2-6; D gene unclear. The V end was cut by 6 bases, the J end by 0 bases, with 9 bases between. The length of the CDR3 is 15 residues. CDR1 is SNHLY, CDR2 FYNNEI, per germline. Here the CDR3 reads CASSPSLSGANVLTF. CDR3 in DNA: TGTGCCAGCAGCCCTTCCCTCTCTGGGGCCAACGTCCTGACTTTC.

The V and J genes are TRBV19 and TRBJ1-5; TRBD1 aligns across 10 bases. The V gene's germline CDR1 is LNHDA and CDR2 SQIVND (reference sequence). J gave up 3 bases and V 4 bases, and 6 bases lay outside the gene matches. The CDR3 runs 16 residues. The CDR3 is CASSREGTGVNQPQHF. DNA for the CDR3: TGTGCCAGTAGTAGAGAAGGGACAGGGGTCAATCAGCCCCAGCATTTT.

V usage is TRBV30 and J usage is TRBJ2-5; 13 nucleotides match TRBD2. V shed 1 base and J 3 bases; nucleotides not matched to a gene: 2. The CDR3 extends over 15 amino acids. Germline values: CDR1 GTSNPN, CDR2 SVGIG (reference sequence). In DNA, the CDR3 is TGTGCCTGGAGTGGGACTAGCGGGAGTAAAGAGACCCAGTACTTC. Amino acids: CAWSGTSGSKETQYF. The full variable domain, completed using reference TRBV30 and TRBJ2-5, is SQTIHQWPATLVQPVGSPLSLECTVEGTSNPNLYWYRQAAGRGLQLLFYSVGIGQISSEVPQNLSASRPQDRQFILSSKKLLLSDSGFYLCAWSGTSGSKETQYFGPGTRLLVL.

This chain joins TRBV2 and TRBJ2-7; 9 bases agree with TRBD2. The CDR3 runs 13 residues. V shed 6 bases, J shed 7 bases, and the junction held 7 bases outside the gene matches. Germline-derived CDR1 and CDR2 are SNHLY and FYNNEI. This CDR3 is CASSGTSPQEQYF. The DNA of the CDR3 is TGTGCCAGCAGCGGGACTAGCCCTCAAGAGCAGTACTTC.

The chain couples TRBV28 to TRBJ1-2, with D perhaps matching TRBD1 (5 bases). V gave up 6 bases and J gave up 4 bases, with 15 bases separating them. Germline CDR1 MDHEN, CDR2 SYDVKM. CDR3 size: 14 residues. The CDR3 DNA follows: TGTGCCAGCAGCCCACCGGGGGGTAGCTATGGCTACACCTTC. Residues: CASSPPGGSYGYTF.

The chain has TRBV5-5 and TRBJ2-7; 8 nucleotides agree with TRBD1. The CDR3 is 14 residues long. V shed 0 bases, J shed 1 base, and the junction held 0 bases outside the gene matches. CDR1 and CDR2 from the germline V gene are SGHKS and YYEKEE (reference sequence). The CDR3 region has the DNA TGTGCCAGCAGCTTGGGACAGGGGTCCTACGAGCAGTACTTC. Its translation is CASSLGQGSYEQYF.

The V gene is TRBV28, the J gene TRBJ1-2; TRBD1 aligns across 7 bases. Trimming took 6 bases from V and 6 from J; bases not matched to a gene: 7. This CDR3 contains 13 residues. CDR1 and CDR2 from the germline V gene are MDHEN and SYDVKM. CDR3 in DNA: TGTGCCAGCAGGACAGGGACCTGGAATGGCTACACCTTC. It codes for CASRTGTWNGYTF.

This clone has a single count. The likely explanation is a read error, given a far larger clone one base away. The sample holds other DNA sequences that translate to the same CDR3. The CDR3 coding sequence is TGTGCCAGTAGAGGGGTCGGGAGGGCCCAAGAAACCCAGTACTTC. Translation: CASRGVGRAQETQYF. V gene TRBV19 combines with J gene TRBJ2-5, with 8 bases identical to TRBD2. CDR1 is LNHDA and CDR2 is SQIVND in the germline V gene (reference sequence). The CDR3 spans 15 residues. The entire variable domain, with the rest obtained from reference TRBV19 and TRBJ2-5, is as follows: DGGITQSPKYLFRKEGQNVTLSCEQNLNHDAMYWYRQDPGQGLRLIYYSQIVNDFQKGDIAEGYSVSREKKESFPLTVTSAQKNPTAFYLCASRGVGRAQETQYFGPGTRLLVL.

This chain uses TRBV7-9 with TRBJ2-6; no reliable D call. Per the germline V gene, CDR1 is SEHNR and CDR2 is FQNEAQ (reference sequence). This CDR3 is 15 amino acids long. V shed 3 bases and J shed 0 bases, with 6 bases lying between them. Here the CDR3 reads CASSFSSSGANVLTF. CDR3 DNA sequence: TGTGCCAGCAGCTTCTCTAGCTCTGGGGCCAACGTCCTGACTTTC.

The V gene is TRBV28, the J gene TRBJ1-1, with 10 bases fitting TRBD1. V lost 6 bases, J lost 5 bases, and 6 bases stayed unmatched. The germline CDR1 and CDR2 sequences are MDHEN and SYDVKM. CDR3 length: 14 residues. The CDR3 DNA sequence: TGTGCCAGCAGGGACAGGGGGGTTCCGACTGAAGCTTTCTTT. This gives the protein CASRDRGVPTEAFF.

The CDR3 region has the DNA TGTGCCAGCAGTTACACAGGATTGAAAGAGACCCAGTACTTC. Translating it yields CASSYTGLKETQYF. The chain carries TRBV6-6 and TRBJ2-5, with a tentative D call TRBD1 (5 bases). Germline V gives CDR1 MNHNY, CDR2 SVGAGI (reference sequence). This CDR3 has 14 amino acids. V lost 2 bases to trimming and J lost 3 bases, with 10 bases between them.

This clone was found a few times. At the DNA level, this CDR3 is encoded by other sequences in the same sample as well. The rearrangement uses TRBV9 and TRBJ2-7; D uncertain. V was trimmed by 0 bases and J by 3 bases, leaving 13 bases between them. The CDR3 totals 15 residues. Germline loops: CDR1 SGDLS, CDR2 YYNGEE. The CDR3 reads CASSVAGDGYYEQYF. The DNA of the CDR3 is TGTGCCAGCAGCGTAGCTGGAGACGGATACTACGAGCAGTACTTC.

The CDR3 is CASSYGLAGETQYF. CDR3 DNA: TGTGCCAGCAGTTACGGGCTAGCGGGAGAGACCCAGTACTTC. The V gene is TRBV6-5, the J gene TRBJ2-5; 8 bases map to TRBD2. Germline-derived CDR1 and CDR2 are MNHEY and SVGAGI. CDR3 length: 14 amino acids. V lost 2 bases, J lost 4 bases, and 3 bases stayed unmatched.

The CDR3 DNA reads as TGTGCCAGCAGCCGTATTTTGGGCAATGAGCAGTTCTTC. Translation: CASSRILGNEQFF. The genes are TRBV11-2 and TRBJ2-1; D call uncertain. The CDR3 has 13 residues. Germline values: CDR1 SGHAT, CDR2 FQNNGV. Trimming cost V 5 bases and J 6 bases, with 11 bases left between them.

J is TRBJ1-1 and V is TRBV2; D ambiguous. The CDR3 runs to 13 residues. Per the germline V gene, CDR1 is SNHLY and CDR2 is FYNNEI. V dropped 10 bases and J dropped 11 bases, with 23 bases sitting between them. This CDR3 reads CATQIIRTPRAFF. The CDR3 region has the DNA TGTGCCACCCAGATCATAAGGACCCCGAGGGCTTTCTTT.

CDR3 in DNA: TGTGCTAGTGGCCCAGACTGGACCAATGAGCAGTTCTTC. Translating gives CASGPDWTNEQFF. This chain connects TRBV12-5 to TRBJ2-1; D is unresolved. The germline V gene encodes CDR1 LGHNT and CDR2 FRNRAP. This CDR3 has 13 residues. V lost 6 bases, J lost 6 bases, and 12 bases lay in between.

The chain is built from TRBV7-2 and TRBJ1-5, with D perhaps matching TRBD1 (6 bases). With 3 bases removed from V and 4 bases from J, the gap between germline ends came to 13 bases. Germline CDR1 and CDR2: SGHTA and FQGNSA. The CDR3 totals 15 residues. CDR3 sequence (DNA): TGTGCCAGCAGCTTCGTGACAGGCCCTAATCAGCCCCAGCATTTT. Translating gives CASSFVTGPNQPQHF.

The chain couples TRBV7-2 to TRBJ1-2; TRBD1 agrees at 10 bases. The CDR3 runs to 15 residues. Unmatched junction bases numbered 8, after V lost 5 bases and J lost 5 bases. Per the germline V gene, CDR1 is SGHTA and CDR2 is FQGNSA. The CDR3 protein is CASSITTGGGYGYTF. The CDR3 nucleotides are TGTGCCAGCAGCATTACGACAGGGGGCGGGTATGGCTACACCTTC.